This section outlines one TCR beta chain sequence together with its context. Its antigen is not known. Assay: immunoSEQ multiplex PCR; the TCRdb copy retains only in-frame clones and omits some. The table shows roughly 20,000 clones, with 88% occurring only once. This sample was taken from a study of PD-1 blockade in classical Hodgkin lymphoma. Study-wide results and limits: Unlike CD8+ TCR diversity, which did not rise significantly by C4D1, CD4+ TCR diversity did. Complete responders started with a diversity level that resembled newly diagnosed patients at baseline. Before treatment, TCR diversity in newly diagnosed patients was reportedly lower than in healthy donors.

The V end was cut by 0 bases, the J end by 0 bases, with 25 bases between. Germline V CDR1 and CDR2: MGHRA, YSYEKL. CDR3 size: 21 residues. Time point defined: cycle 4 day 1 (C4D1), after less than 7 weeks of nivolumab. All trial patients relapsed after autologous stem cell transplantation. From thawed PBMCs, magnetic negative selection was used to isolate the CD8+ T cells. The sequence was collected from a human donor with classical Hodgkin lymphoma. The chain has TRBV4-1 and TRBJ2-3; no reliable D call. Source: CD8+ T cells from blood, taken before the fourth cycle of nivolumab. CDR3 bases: TGCGCCAGCAGCCAAGAATTGGTCCCCTCCCCGAGTCGCCCAAGCACAGATACGCAGTATTTT. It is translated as CASSQELVPSPSRPSTDTQYF.